This paragraph reports one T cell receptor beta chain. Its specificity is not known. Sample-barcoded 5' priming and a J-beta primer mix drove a second PCR of roughly 6 to 12 cycles. Every molecule of cDNA carried a tag from a template-switch adaptor with 12 random nucleotides. TCRdb used MiXCR to reprocess the 5' RACE reads, holding one entry per CDR3 protein. The table records more than 700,000 distinct CDR3 sequences, about 45% of them present only once. This record belongs to a study of blood T cells in healthy people across ages. Findings and limits, study-wide: Long-lived donors carried more naive CD4+ cells and greater diversity than aged donors. Changes seen in expanded clonotypes were possibly confounded by donor CMV status left unknown. Per million T cells, TCR beta diversity dropped roughly linearly as age increased.

The CDR3 loop spans 16 amino acids. V was trimmed by 4 bases and J by 2 bases, leaving 15 bases between them. Germline V gives CDR1 PRHDT, CDR2 FYEKMQ (reference sequence). This sequence originates from a man aged 80 or over in good health. This chain connects TRBV13 to TRBJ2-1, with TRBD1 as a possible D gene (5 bases). Source material: blood. CDR3: CASSSLDSVTYNEQFF. CDR3 nucleotides: TGTGCCAGCAGCTCCCTCGACAGCGTCACCTACAATGAGCAGTTCTTC.